The 3 T cell receptor beta chains presented below share a single source sample, sequenced in a study of shared clonotypes between healthy human individuals. The data were produced by immunoSEQ multiplex PCR, yet TCRdb's version contains in-frame clones alone and is incomplete. The sample consists of about 1.5 million clones, approximately 96% of them appearing once. The sample taken for sequencing was naive CD4+ T cells sorted from blood. Subset described: CD45RA+ positively selected. These receptors all come from a man in his thirties or forties in good health.

This sequence joins TRBV18 and TRBJ2-7; a possible D gene is TRBD2 (5 bases). The CDR3 contains 13 residues. Germline-derived CDR1 and CDR2 are KGHSH and LQKENI. V shed 3 bases and J shed 5 bases, with 11 bases lying between them. The CDR3 coding sequence is TGTGCCAGCTCACCCCCTAGCTATGACGAGCAGTACTTC. Translated: CASSPPSYDEQYF.

This clone was recorded only once. The chain recombines TRBV7-3 with TRBJ2-1; 7 nucleotides agree with TRBD1. V was clipped by 5 bases and J by 3 bases; unmatched bases: 4. Germline-derived CDR1 and CDR2 are SGHTA and FQGTGA. This CDR3 spans 14 amino acids. In nucleotides, the CDR3 is TGTGCCAGCAGCCTCGGGACAGACTACAATGAGCAGTTCTTC. Its protein is CASSLGTDYNEQFF.

This clone was counted once. The CDR3 sequence is CARSFVTPHEQYF. CDR3 nucleotides: TGTGCCAGAAGCTTTGTAACCCCCCACGAGCAGTACTTC. V and J are TRBV5-3 and TRBJ2-7, with no clear D. TRBV5-3 is reported as an ORF; its role is uncertain. The CDR3 extends over 13 amino acids. Trimming took 2 bases from V and 5 from J, leaving 11 bases between them.